These 2 T cell receptor beta chains were all obtained from the same sample, sequenced in a study of blood T cell repertoires in COVID-19. Repertoires were generated with immunoSEQ multiplex PCR, while TCRdb's copy carries only in-frame clones and drops some. The sample includes 170,000 or so clones, 84% of them seen just once. The sequencing sample was made of peripheral blood. The receptors come from a young man with active or convalescent COVID-19.

V is TRBV7-2 and J is TRBJ1-4; D unclear. The CDR3 consists of 13 residues. Germline values: CDR1 SGHTA, CDR2 FQGNSA. Trimming took off 4 bases at V and 7 bases at J, with 10 bases between the two ends. CDR3 DNA sequence: TGTGCCAGCAGCTCCTATATCGGTGAAAAACTGTTTTTT. Translation gives CASSSYIGEKLFF.

This chain joins TRBV12-3 or TRBV12-4 and TRBJ1-1; D is unresolved. V gave up 5 bases and J gave up 3 bases, with 10 bases separating them. The CDR3 extends over 13 amino acids. The CDR3 here is CASSLIGDTEAFF. The CDR3 DNA sequence: TGTGCCAGCAGTCTGATTGGAGACACTGAAGCTTTCTTT.